The present entry profiles one T cell receptor (beta chain) with its context. This entry is derived from a study of T cell changes during pregnancy in multiple sclerosis. Repertoires were generated with immunoSEQ multiplex PCR, while TCRdb's copy carries only in-frame clones and drops some. The table has some 59,000 clones, about nine tenths seen once. The germline CDR1 and CDR2 sequences are MNHEY and SVGAGI. The V end lost 5 bases, the J end lost 7 bases, and 15 bases lay between the germline ends. The CDR3 consists of 14 residues. The genes are TRBV6-5 and TRBJ2-1; tentative D call: TRBD1 (7 bases). This material consisted of peripheral blood, taken in the first trimester of pregnancy. The source is a female donor with multiple sclerosis, enrolled in a pregnancy study. The CDR3 sequence: CASSMEGARNEQFF. CDR3 sequence (DNA): TGTGCCAGCAGTATGGAGGGGGCGCGTAATGAGCAGTTCTTC.